A single sample gave rise to the 6 T cell receptor beta chains below, sequenced in a study of neurological immune-mediated disorders. As to time point: longitudinal time-point 3. TCRdb used MiXCR to reprocess the 5' RACE reads, holding one entry per CDR3 protein. This table has roughly 45,000 distinct CDR3 sequences, about 14% appearing once. Sequenced: PBMCs. Every receptor here comes from a man aged 30 to 39 in good health.

This clonotype qualifies as medium-sized. The chain carries TRBV5-1 and TRBJ2-7; 9 nucleotides align to TRBD2. V was clipped by 0 bases and J by 7 bases; unmatched bases: 8. Germline lookup yields CDR1 SGHRS and CDR2 YFSETQ. The CDR3 covers 15 residues. The CDR3 region has the DNA TGCGCCAGCAGCTTGGCCGTAGCGGGAGCGGGAGAGCAGTACTTC. Protein: CASSLAVAGAGEQYF.

This clonotype has at least ten counts. This chain links TRBV7-2 with TRBJ2-3; D is unresolved. The CDR3 totals 14 residues. Germline lookup yields CDR1 SGHTA and CDR2 FQGNSA. Trimming left V 4 bases short and J 4 bases short, with 12 bases between. For the CDR3, the DNA is TGTGCCAGCAGCTCGACCCCAGTGGCAGATACGCAGTATTTT. Translating it yields CASSSTPVADTQYF.

This clonotype has ten or more counts. This rearrangement joins TRBV10-2 to TRBJ2-5, with TRBD1 matching over 7 bases. The CDR3 totals 13 residues. Trimming at V came to 2 bases and at J to 5 bases, leaving 2 bases not matched to a gene. Germline CDR1 is WSHSY and CDR2 is SAAADI. CDR3 sequence: CASSEQGVETQYF. CDR3 DNA: TGCGCCAGCAGTGAGCAGGGGGTGGAGACCCAGTACTTC.

Here the CDR3 reads CASSLARGQNYEQYF. For the CDR3, the DNA is TGTGCCAGCAGCTTAGCGCGCGGGCAGAACTACGAGCAGTACTTC. This chain uses TRBV7-8 with TRBJ2-7; the D gene is possibly TRBD2 (5 bases). The CDR3 has 15 amino acids. Trimming removed 0 bases from V and 3 bases from J, with 12 bases in between. CDR1 is SGHVS, CDR2 FQNEAQ, per germline.

This clonotype was detected many times. The chain combines TRBV10-3 with TRBJ2-7; D is possibly TRBD1 or TRBD2 (5 bases each). V gave up 3 bases and J gave up 2 bases, with 11 bases separating them. The CDR3 is 14 residues long. Germline CDR1 ENHRY, CDR2 SYGVKD. Here the CDR3 reads CAISERDAAYEQYF. Written as DNA, the CDR3 is TGTGCCATCAGTGAAAGGGACGCAGCCTACGAGCAGTACTTC.

Written as DNA, the CDR3 is TGTGCCAGCAGCCCGACCGGACAACCCTACGAGCAGTACTTC. This encodes CASSPTGQPYEQYF. V usage is TRBV11-3 and J usage is TRBJ2-7; possibly TRBD1 for D (5 bases). The V and J ends lost 5 bases and 2 bases respectively, with 13 bases between them. Germline CDR1 is SGHNT and CDR2 is YENEEA. The CDR3 has 14 amino acids.